The present T cell receptor (beta chain) was sequenced within a study of T cell changes during pregnancy in multiple sclerosis. Some clones are missing from TCRdb's copy, which holds only in-frame ones; the method was immunoSEQ multiplex PCR. The sample lists 55,000 to 80,000 clones, roughly 88% seen once, with over 7.5% in the top ten. Sample: peripheral blood, taken after pregnancy. The receptor comes from a female donor in good health, enrolled as a control in a pregnancy study.

As DNA, the CDR3 is TGTGCCAGCAGCTCAGGGGCTAGCGGGAGGGATACGCAGTATTTT. It encodes CASSSGASGRDTQYF. The chain uses TRBV7-9 and TRBJ2-3, with TRBD2 matching 11 bases. After removal of 4 bases from V and 6 bases from J, the junction contained 6 bases not matched to a gene. The germline CDR1 and CDR2 sequences are SEHNR and FQNEAQ (reference sequence). The CDR3 consists of 15 residues.